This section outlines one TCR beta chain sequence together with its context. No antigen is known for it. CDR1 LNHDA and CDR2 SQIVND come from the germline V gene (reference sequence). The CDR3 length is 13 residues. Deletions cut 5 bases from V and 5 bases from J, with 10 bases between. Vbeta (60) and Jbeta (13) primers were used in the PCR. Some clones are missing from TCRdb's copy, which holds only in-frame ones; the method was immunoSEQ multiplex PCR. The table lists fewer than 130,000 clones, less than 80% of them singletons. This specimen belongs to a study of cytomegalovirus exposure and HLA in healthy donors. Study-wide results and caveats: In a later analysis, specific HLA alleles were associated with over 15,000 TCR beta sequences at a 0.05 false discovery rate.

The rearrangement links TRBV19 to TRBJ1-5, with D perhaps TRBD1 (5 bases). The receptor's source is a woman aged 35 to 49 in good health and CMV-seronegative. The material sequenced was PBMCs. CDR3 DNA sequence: TGTGCCAGTAGTTGGGGCACCTATCAGCCCCAGCATTTT. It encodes CASSWGTYQPQHF.